What follows are 22 T cell receptor beta chains derived from one specimen sequenced in a study of blood T cell repertoires in COVID-19. Profiling relied on immunoSEQ multiplex PCR, and the TCRdb table lists in-frame clones only, not all of them. The sample has around 170,000 clones, more than 80% seen once. What was sequenced was PBMCs or T cells enriched from blood (not recorded which). The source is a man aged 50 to 59 who had recovered from COVID-19.

This clone was detected once. The V call is TRBV19, the J call TRBJ1-5, with D possibly TRBD1 on 5 matching bases. The germline V gene has CDR1 LNHDA and CDR2 SQIVND (reference sequence). V shed 0 bases and J shed 0 bases, with 6 bases lying between them. The CDR3 is made up of 15 amino acids. The CDR3 DNA reads as TGTGCCAGTAGTATAGAGGACAATAGCAATCAGCCCCAGCATTTT. Translating gives CASSIEDNSNQPQHF. The variable domain in full, with the rest retrieved from reference TRBV19 and TRBJ1-5, is DGGITQSPKYLFRKEGQNVTLSCEQNLNHDAMYWYRQDPGQGLRLIYYSQIVNDFQKGDIAEGYSVSREKKESFPLTVTSAQKNPTAFYLCASSIEDNSNQPQHFGDGTRLSIL.

This clone has only one observation. The chain uses TRBV14 and TRBJ2-7; D possibly corresponds to TRBD2 (6 bases). The CDR3 totals 16 residues. Trimming pared 4 bases from V and 1 base from J, leaving 17 bases between. The germline CDR1 and CDR2 sequences are SGHDN and FVKESK. The CDR3 DNA reads as TGTGCCAGCAGCCGAGTGGGTGGACGGGGGTCCTACGAGCAGTACTTC. The encoded protein is CASSRVGGRGSYEQYF.

The chain has TRBV24-1 and TRBJ2-1; 7 positions match TRBD1. The germline CDR1 and CDR2 sequences are KGHDR and SFDVKD. V shed 9 bases, J shed 7 bases, and the junction held 8 bases outside the gene matches. CDR3 size: 13 residues. In DNA form, the CDR3 reads TGTGCCACCCTCGAGGGGGCTATGAATGAGCAGTTCTTC. Encoded protein: CATLEGAMNEQFF.

The rearrangement joins TRBV19 to TRBJ1-6, with 12 bases that match TRBD1. This CDR3 is 14 amino acids long. V gave up 7 bases and J gave up 6 bases; unmatched junction bases: 1. Germline CDR1 LNHDA, CDR2 SQIVND (reference sequence). In DNA, the CDR3 is TGTGCCAGTAAGGGACAGGGGGCTAATTCACCCCTCCACTTT. Encoded protein: CASKGQGANSPLHF.

The rearrangement joins TRBV7-2 to TRBJ1-3; D is possibly TRBD1 (5 bases). V dropped 2 bases and J dropped 0 bases, with 8 bases sitting between them. The germline gives CDR1 SGHTA, CDR2 FQGNSA. The CDR3 consists of 15 residues. The CDR3 region has the DNA TGTGCCAGCAGCTTACAGGGCCGCTCTGGAAACACCATATATTTT. Translation gives CASSLQGRSGNTIYF.

The V gene is TRBV6-5, the J gene TRBJ2-7, with TRBD1 as a possible D gene (6 bases). The CDR3 totals 15 residues. Germline CDR1 and CDR2: MNHEY and SVGAGI. Trimming shortened V by 6 bases and J by 7 bases, and 22 bases separated the two germline ends. Written as DNA, the CDR3 is TGTGCCAGCAGCCCCTCCACGACAGGCCCCAGGGAGCAGTACTTC. Translation gives CASSPSTTGPREQYF.

This CDR3 reads CASSPWTGERGGYTF. The CDR3, as DNA: TGCGCCAGCAGCCCATGGACAGGGGAGAGAGGAGGCTACACCTTC. J is TRBJ1-2 and V is TRBV5-1; 9 bases fit TRBD1. There are 15 residues in the CDR3. V lost 4 bases, J lost 8 bases, and 12 bases stayed unmatched. Germline lookup yields CDR1 SGHRS and CDR2 YFSETQ.

This sequence joins TRBV2 and TRBJ2-5, with D possibly being TRBD2 (5 bases). This CDR3 comprises 15 residues. V gave up 7 bases and J gave up 5 bases, with 20 bases separating them. Germline CDR1 SNHLY, CDR2 FYNNEI. In nucleotides, the CDR3 is TGTGCCAGCATCATGCGGGCCCGGGCGCCGGAGACCCAGTACTTC. Amino acids: CASIMRARAPETQYF.

The chain joins TRBV6-5 to TRBJ1-1; the match to TRBD1 covers 11 bases. The CDR3 runs 14 residues. CDR1 is MNHEY and CDR2 is SVGAGI in the germline V gene. Unmatched junction bases numbered 11, after V lost 5 bases and J lost 12 bases. DNA of the CDR3: TGTGCCAGCAGTCCCCGTCCGGGACAGGGGGAACCTTTCTTT. This translates into CASSPRPGQGEPFF.

The chain links TRBV7-3 to TRBJ1-2; 7 bases align to TRBD1. Germline values: CDR1 SGHTA, CDR2 FQGTGA. The J segment lost 14 bases and the V segment lost 5 bases, leaving 17 bases of the junction unmatched. CDR3 size: 14 residues. CDR3 amino acids: CASSLQGQKTGWTF. DNA of the CDR3: TGTGCCAGCAGCCTACAGGGACAGAAAACGGGTTGGACCTTC. The entire variable domain, with the rest obtained from reference TRBV7-3 and TRBJ1-2, is as follows: GAGVSQTPSNKVTEKGKYVELRCDPISGHTALYWYRQSLGQGPEFLIYFQGTGAADDSGLPNDRFFAVRPEGSVSTLKIQRTERGDSAVYLCASSLQGQKTGWTFGSGTRLTVV.

The rearrangement joins TRBV7-9 to TRBJ2-7; TRBD1 matches at 7 bases. From germline, CDR1 is SEHNR and CDR2 FQNEAQ (reference sequence). Trimming removed 1 base from V and 2 bases from J; junction bases left unmatched: 5. CDR3 size: 15 residues. Here the CDR3 DNA reads TGTGCCAGCAGCTTAGAGATGGACAGGACCTACGAGCAGTACTTC. This translates into CASSLEMDRTYEQYF.

Here the CDR3 reads CASSTTSGGSYNEQFF. The CDR3 DNA reads as TGTGCCAGCAGCACCACTAGCGGGGGCTCCTACAATGAGCAGTTCTTC. V gene TRBV7-8 combines with J gene TRBJ2-1; TRBD2 agrees at 11 bases. This CDR3 region has 16 residues. Looked up from germline, CDR1 is SGHVS and CDR2 is FQNEAQ. J lost 0 bases, V lost 5 bases, and 3 bases had no gene match.

This clone was picked up a small number of times. V usage is TRBV5-1 and J usage is TRBJ1-3; D unresolved. This CDR3 is 14 amino acids long. Germline V lookup: CDR1 SGHRS, CDR2 YFSETQ. V lost 2 bases, J lost 0 bases, and 6 bases lay in between. The CDR3 protein is CASSFTDSGNTIYF. Here the CDR3 DNA reads TGCGCCAGCAGCTTTACAGACTCTGGAAACACCATATATTTT.

The rearrangement uses TRBV4-1 and TRBJ1-4, with 8 bases lining up with TRBD1. CDR3 length: 15 amino acids. With 3 bases clipped from V and 8 bases from J, the junction kept 8 bases outside the gene matches. The germline gives CDR1 MGHRA, CDR2 YSYEKL. This CDR3 is CASSQVQGAGEKLFF. The CDR3 DNA is TGCGCCAGCAGCCAGGTTCAGGGGGCCGGGGAAAAACTGTTTTTT.

V gene TRBV18 combines with J gene TRBJ1-2; D is perhaps TRBD1 (5 bases). V was clipped by 3 bases and J by 0 bases, with 8 bases between them. The CDR3 extends over 14 amino acids. Germline V gene sequence: CDR1 KGHSH, CDR2 LQKENI. CDR3 coding DNA: TGTGCCAGCTCACCCCAGGGAACTAACTATGGCTACACCTTC. Translation: CASSPQGTNYGYTF.

V and J are TRBV24-1 and TRBJ2-6, with D perhaps matching TRBD2 (6 bases). The CDR3 covers 14 residues. Germline CDR1 reads KGHDR; CDR2 reads SFDVKD. V was clipped by 12 bases and J by 2 bases, with 13 bases between them. CDR3 amino acids: CAVSGGTGANVLTF. Written as DNA, the CDR3 is TGTGCCGTTTCAGGAGGGACTGGGGCCAACGTCCTGACTTTC.

In this sample, this clone turned up once. The chain carries TRBV21-1 and TRBJ1-2; the table calls TRBD1, which could not be checked here. TRBV21-1 is a pseudogene. The CDR3 spans 17 residues. CDR3 loop: CASSRTKIGQGFYGYTF. In DNA form, the CDR3 reads TGTGCCAGCAGCCGAACAAAAATTGGACAGGGATTCTATGGCTACACCTTC.

This chain joins TRBV20-1 and TRBJ1-5; D possibly corresponds to TRBD1 (6 bases). From germline, CDR1 is DFQATT and CDR2 SNEGSKA (reference sequence). The length of the CDR3 is 15 residues. V dropped 3 bases and J dropped 0 bases, with 12 bases sitting between them. The CDR3 DNA reads TGCAGTGCTAGTAGGCAGGGGATTAGCAATCAGCCCCAGCATTTT. Amino acid sequence: CSASRQGISNQPQHF.

This chain links TRBV27 with TRBJ2-1; tentative D call: TRBD2 (6 bases). V lost 3 bases and J 3 bases, leaving 9 bases between the germline ends. This CDR3 spans 14 amino acids. Germline CDR1 and CDR2: MNHEY and SMNVEV (reference sequence). CDR3 amino acids: CASSFGGNYNEQFF. CDR3 DNA sequence: TGTGCCAGCAGTTTTGGGGGGAACTACAATGAGCAGTTCTTC.

Only one count was recorded for this clone. The chain is built from TRBV28 and TRBJ2-7; tentatively, D is TRBD2 (6 bases). The CDR3 totals 13 residues. The germline V gene encodes CDR1 MDHEN and CDR2 SYDVKM. Trimming left V 5 bases short and J 6 bases short, with 14 bases between. For the CDR3, the DNA is TGTGCCAGCAGTCCGCCCGGACTACGCGAGCAGTACTTC. This sequence encodes CASSPPGLREQYF.

As DNA, the CDR3 is TGTGCCAGCAGTTTATCGACAGGGAATCAGCCCCAGCATTTT. It is translated as CASSLSTGNQPQHF. This sequence joins TRBV27 and TRBJ1-5, with TRBD1 matching 7 bases. The germline gives CDR1 MNHEY, CDR2 SMNVEV (reference sequence). This CDR3 is built from 14 residues. J gave up 4 bases and V 0 bases, and 0 bases lay outside the gene matches.

This clone was seen more than once but under ten times. The chain uses TRBV29-1 and TRBJ1-2; TRBD1 is a possible D gene (6 bases). The CDR3 spans 14 residues. The V end was cut by 1 base, the J end by 2 bases, with 11 bases between. Germline V CDR1 and CDR2: SQVTM, ANQGSEA. The CDR3 sequence: CSVEARGQNYGYTF. The CDR3 DNA sequence: TGCAGCGTTGAAGCGAGAGGACAGAACTATGGCTACACCTTC.